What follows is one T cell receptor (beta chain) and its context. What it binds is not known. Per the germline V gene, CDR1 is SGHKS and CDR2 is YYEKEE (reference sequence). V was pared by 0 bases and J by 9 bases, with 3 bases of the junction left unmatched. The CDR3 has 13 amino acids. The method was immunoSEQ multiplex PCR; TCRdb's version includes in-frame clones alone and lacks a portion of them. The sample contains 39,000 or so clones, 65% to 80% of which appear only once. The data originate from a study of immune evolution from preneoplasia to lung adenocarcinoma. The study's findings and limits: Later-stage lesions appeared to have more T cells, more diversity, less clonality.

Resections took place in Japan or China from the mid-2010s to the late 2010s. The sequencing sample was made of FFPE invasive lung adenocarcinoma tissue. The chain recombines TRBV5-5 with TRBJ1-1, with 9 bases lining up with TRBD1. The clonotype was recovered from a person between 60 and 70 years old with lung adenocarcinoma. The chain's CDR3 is CASSLETGGKAFF. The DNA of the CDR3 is TGTGCCAGCAGCTTGGAGACAGGGGGAAAAGCTTTCTTT. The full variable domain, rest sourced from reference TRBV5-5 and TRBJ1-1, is DAGVTQSPTHLIKTRGQQVTLRCSPISGHKSVSWYQQVLGQGPQFIFQYYEKEERGRGNFPDRFSARQFPNYSSELNVNALLLGDSALYLCASSLETGGKAFFGQGTRLTVV.